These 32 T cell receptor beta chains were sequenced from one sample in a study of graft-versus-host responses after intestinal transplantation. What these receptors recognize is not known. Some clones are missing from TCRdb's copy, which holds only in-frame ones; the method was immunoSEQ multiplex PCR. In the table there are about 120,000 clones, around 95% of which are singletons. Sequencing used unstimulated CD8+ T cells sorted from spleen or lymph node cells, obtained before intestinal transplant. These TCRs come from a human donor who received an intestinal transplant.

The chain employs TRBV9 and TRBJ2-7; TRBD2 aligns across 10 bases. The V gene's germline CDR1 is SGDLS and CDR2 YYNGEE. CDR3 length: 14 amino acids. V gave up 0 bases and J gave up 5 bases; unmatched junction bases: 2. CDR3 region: CASSVALAGDEQYF. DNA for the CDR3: TGTGCCAGCAGCGTAGCTCTAGCGGGAGACGAGCAGTACTTC.

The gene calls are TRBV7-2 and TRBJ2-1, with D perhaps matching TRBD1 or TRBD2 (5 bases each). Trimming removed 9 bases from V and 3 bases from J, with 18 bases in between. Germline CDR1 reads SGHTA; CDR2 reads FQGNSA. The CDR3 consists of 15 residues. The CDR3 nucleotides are TGTGCCAGGCACAGCCGTCTGGGGGTCTACAATGAGCAGTTCTTC. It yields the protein CARHSRLGVYNEQFF.

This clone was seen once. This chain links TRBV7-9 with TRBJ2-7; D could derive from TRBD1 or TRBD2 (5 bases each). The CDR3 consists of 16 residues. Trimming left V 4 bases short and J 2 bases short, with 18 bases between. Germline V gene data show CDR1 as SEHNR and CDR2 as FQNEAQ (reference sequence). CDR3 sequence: CASSSGPRVGPYEQYF. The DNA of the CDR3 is TGTGCCAGCAGCTCCGGACCGAGGGTGGGGCCCTACGAGCAGTACTTC. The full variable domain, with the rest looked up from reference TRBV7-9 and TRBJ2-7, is DTGVSQNPRHKITKRGQNVTFRCDPISEHNRLYWYRQTLGQGPEFLTYFQNEAQLEKSRLLSDRFSAERPKGSFSTLEIQRTEQGDSAMYLCASSSGPRVGPYEQYFGPGTRLTVT.

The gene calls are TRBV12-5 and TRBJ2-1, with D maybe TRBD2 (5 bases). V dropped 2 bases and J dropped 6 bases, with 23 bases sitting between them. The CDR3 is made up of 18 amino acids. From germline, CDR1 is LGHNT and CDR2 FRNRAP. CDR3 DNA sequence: TGTGCTAGTGGTTTGACCCCTCTCCCCGGGGAACGTAGCAATGAGCAGTTCTTC. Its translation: CASGLTPLPGERSNEQFF. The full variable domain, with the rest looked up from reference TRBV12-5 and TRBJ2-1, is DARVTQTPRHKVTEMGQEVTMRCQPILGHNTVFWYRQTMMQGLELLAYFRNRAPLDDSGMPKDRFSAEMPDATLATLKIQPSEPRDSAVYFCASGLTPLPGERSNEQFFGPGTRLTVL.

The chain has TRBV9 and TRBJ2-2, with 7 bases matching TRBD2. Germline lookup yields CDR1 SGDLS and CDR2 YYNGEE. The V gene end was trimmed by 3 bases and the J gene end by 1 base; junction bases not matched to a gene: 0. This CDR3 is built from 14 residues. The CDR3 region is CASSASGNTGELFF. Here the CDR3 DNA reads TGTGCCAGCAGCGCTAGCGGGAACACCGGGGAGCTGTTTTTT.

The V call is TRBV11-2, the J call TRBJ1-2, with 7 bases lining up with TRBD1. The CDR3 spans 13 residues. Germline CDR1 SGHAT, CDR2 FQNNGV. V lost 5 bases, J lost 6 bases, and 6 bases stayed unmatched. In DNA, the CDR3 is TGTGCCAGCAGCGGCACAACAGGGGATGGCTACACCTTC. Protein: CASSGTTGDGYTF.

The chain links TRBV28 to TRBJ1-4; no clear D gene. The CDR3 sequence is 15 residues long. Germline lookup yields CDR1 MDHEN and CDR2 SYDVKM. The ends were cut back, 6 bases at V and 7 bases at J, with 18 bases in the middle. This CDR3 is CASSSTSSSSEKLFF. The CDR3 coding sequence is TGTGCCAGCAGCTCTACGTCGTCGAGTTCTGAAAAACTGTTTTTT.

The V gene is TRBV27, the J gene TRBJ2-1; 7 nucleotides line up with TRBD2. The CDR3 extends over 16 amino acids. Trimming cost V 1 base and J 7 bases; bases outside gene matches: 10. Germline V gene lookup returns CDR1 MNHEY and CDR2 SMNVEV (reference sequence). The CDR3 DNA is TGTGCCAGCAGTTTATGGGGCGGGAGTCTATGGAATGAGCAGTTCTTC. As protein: CASSLWGGSLWNEQFF.

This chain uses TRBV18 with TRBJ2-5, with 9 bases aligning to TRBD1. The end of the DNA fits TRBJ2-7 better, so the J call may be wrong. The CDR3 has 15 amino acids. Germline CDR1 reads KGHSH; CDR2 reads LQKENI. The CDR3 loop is CASSPLRTGAGEQYF. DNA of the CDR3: TGTGCCAGCTCACCCCTAAGGACAGGGGCGGGCGAGCAGTACTTC.

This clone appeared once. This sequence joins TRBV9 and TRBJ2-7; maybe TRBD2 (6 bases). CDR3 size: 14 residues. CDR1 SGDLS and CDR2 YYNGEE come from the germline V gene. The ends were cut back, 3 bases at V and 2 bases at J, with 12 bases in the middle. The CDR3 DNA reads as TGTGCCAGCAGCGAAGGAGGGGATACCTACGAGCAGTACTTC. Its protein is CASSEGGDTYEQYF.

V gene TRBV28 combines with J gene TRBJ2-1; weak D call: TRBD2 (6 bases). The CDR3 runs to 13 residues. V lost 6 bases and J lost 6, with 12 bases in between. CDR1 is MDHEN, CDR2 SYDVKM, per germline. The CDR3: CASSPGVGNEQFF. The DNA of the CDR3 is TGTGCCAGCAGCCCGGGAGTGGGCAATGAGCAGTTCTTC. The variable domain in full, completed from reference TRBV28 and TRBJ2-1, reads DVKVTQSSRYLVKRTGEKVFLECVQDMDHENMFWYRQDPGLGLRLIYFSYDVKMKEKGDIPEGYSVSREKKERFSLILESASTNQTSMYLCASSPGVGNEQFFGPGTRLTVL.

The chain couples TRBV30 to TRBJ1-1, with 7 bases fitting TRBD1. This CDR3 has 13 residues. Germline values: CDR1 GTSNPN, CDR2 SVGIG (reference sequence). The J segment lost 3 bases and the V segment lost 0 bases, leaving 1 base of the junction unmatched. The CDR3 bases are TGTGCCTGGAGTGTAGACAGGGACACTGAAGCTTTCTTT. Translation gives CAWSVDRDTEAFF.

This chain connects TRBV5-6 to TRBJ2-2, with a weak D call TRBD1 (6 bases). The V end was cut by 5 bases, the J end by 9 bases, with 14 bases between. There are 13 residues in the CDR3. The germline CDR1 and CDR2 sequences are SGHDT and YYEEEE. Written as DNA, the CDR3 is TGTGCCAGCAGAGGGGGAAACCAGAGGGAGCTGTTTTTT. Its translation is CASRGGNQRELFF.

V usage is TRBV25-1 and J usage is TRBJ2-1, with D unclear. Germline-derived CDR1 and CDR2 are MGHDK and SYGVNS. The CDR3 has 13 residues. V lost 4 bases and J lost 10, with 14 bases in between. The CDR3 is CASSGSALLEQFF. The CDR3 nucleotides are TGTGCCAGCAGTGGTTCAGCACTGCTGGAGCAGTTCTTC.

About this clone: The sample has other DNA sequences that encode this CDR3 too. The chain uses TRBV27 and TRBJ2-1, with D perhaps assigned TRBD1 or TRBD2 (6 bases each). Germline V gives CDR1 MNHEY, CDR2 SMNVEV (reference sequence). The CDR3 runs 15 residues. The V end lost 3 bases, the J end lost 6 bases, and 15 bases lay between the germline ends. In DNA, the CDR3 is TGTGCCAGCAGTTTCTCCCCGGGGGCCGGCAATGAGCAGTTCTTC. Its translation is CASSFSPGAGNEQFF.

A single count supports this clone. This chain's CDR3 is CASSYRGRAYEQYF. The DNA of the CDR3 is TGTGCCAGCAGTTACAGAGGCAGGGCCTACGAGCAGTACTTC. The chain couples TRBV6-5 to TRBJ2-7; perhaps TRBD1 as D (5 bases). The length of the CDR3 is 14 residues. The V gene lost 2 bases and the J gene lost 2 bases, with 10 bases spanning the gap. Germline CDR1 MNHEY, CDR2 SVGAGI.

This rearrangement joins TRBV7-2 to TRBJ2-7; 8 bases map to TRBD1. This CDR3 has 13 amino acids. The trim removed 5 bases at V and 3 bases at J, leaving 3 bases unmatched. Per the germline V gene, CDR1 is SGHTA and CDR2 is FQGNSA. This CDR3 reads CASSPGTGYEQYF. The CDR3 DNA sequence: TGTGCCAGCAGCCCGGGGACAGGCTACGAGCAGTACTTC.

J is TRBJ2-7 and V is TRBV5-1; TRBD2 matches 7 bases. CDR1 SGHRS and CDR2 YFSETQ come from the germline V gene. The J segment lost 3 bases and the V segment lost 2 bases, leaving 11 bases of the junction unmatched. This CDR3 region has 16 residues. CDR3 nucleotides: TGCGCCAGCAGCTTTGGCGGGAGATACGTTAGCTACGAGCAGTACTTC. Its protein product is CASSFGGRYVSYEQYF.

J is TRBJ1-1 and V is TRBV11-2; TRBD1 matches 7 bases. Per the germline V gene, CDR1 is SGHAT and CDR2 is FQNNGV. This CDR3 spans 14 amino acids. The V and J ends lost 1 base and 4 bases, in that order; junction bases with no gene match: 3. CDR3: CASSLAGTATEAFF. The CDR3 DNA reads TGTGCCAGCAGCTTAGCTGGGACAGCCACTGAAGCTTTCTTT.

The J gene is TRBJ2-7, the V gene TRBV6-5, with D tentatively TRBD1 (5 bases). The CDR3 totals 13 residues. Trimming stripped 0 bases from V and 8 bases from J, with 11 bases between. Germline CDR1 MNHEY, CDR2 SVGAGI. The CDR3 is CASSYSEGDQQYF. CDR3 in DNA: TGTGCCAGCAGTTACTCGGAAGGGGATCAGCAGTACTTC.

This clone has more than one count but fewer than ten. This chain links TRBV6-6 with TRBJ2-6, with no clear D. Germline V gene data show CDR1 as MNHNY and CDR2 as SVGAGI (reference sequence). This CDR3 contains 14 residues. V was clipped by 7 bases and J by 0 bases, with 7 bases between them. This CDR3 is CASTLNSGANVLTF. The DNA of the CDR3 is TGTGCCAGCACTCTCAACTCTGGGGCCAACGTCCTGACTTTC.

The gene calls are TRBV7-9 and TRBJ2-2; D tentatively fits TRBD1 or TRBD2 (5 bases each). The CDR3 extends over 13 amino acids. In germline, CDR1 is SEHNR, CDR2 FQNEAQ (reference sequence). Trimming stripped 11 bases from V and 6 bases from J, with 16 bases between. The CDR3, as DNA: TGTGCCCCGGGGCTGGAGAGCCCCGGGGAGCTGTTTTTT. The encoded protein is CAPGLESPGELFF.

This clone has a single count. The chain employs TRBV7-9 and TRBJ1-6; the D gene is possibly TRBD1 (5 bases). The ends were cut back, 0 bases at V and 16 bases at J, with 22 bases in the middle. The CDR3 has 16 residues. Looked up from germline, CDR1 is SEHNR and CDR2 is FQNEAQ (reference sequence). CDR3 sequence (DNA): TGTGCCAGCAGCTTAGCTGGGGCGCAACGACTGACTACACTCCACTTT. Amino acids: CASSLAGAQRLTTLHF.

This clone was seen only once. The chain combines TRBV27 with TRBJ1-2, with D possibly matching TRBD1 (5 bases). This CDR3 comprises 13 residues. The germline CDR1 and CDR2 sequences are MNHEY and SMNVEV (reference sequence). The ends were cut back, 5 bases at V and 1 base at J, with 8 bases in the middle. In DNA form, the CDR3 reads TGTGCCAGCAGTCCCCAGGGTAACTATGGCTACACCTTC. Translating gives CASSPQGNYGYTF.

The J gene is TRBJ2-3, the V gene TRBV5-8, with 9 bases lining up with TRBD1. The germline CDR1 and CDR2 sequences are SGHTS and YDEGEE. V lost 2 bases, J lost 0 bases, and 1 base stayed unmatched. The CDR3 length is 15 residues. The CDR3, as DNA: TGTGCCAGCAGCTTAGGACAGGGGAGCACAGATACGCAGTATTTT. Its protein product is CASSLGQGSTDTQYF.

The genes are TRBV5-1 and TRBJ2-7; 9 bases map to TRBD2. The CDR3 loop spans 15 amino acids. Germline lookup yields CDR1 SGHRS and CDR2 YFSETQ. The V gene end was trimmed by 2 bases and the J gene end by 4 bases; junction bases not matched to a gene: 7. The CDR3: CASSFAGGISYEQYF. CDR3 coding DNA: TGCGCCAGCAGCTTTGCGGGAGGGATTTCGTACGAGCAGTACTTC.

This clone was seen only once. The CDR3 protein is CASSTPKDNTNTGELFF. The CDR3 region has the DNA TGTGCCAGCAGCACTCCAAAGGACAACACGAACACCGGGGAGCTGTTTTTT. The V gene is TRBV9, the J gene TRBJ2-2, with D perhaps matching TRBD1 (5 bases). The CDR3 covers 17 residues. The germline CDR1 and CDR2 sequences are SGDLS and YYNGEE. V dropped 4 bases and J dropped 0 bases, with 16 bases sitting between them.

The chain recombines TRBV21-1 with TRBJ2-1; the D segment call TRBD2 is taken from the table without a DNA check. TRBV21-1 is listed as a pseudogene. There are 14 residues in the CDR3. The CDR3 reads CASSKGGDYNEQFF. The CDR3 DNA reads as TGTGCCAGCAGCAAAGGGGGGGACTACAATGAGCAGTTCTTC.

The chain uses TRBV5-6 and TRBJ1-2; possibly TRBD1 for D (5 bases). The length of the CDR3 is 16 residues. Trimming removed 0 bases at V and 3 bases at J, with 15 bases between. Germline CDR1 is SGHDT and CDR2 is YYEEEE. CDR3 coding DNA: TGTGCCAGCAGCTTGGATTTTCGGGAAGGGGACTATGGCTACACCTTC. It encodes CASSLDFREGDYGYTF.

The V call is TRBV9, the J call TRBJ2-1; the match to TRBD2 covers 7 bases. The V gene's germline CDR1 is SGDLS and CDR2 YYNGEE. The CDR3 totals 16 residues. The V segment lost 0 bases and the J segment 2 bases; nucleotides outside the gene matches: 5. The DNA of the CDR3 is TGTGCCAGCAGCGTAGGAGGCGGGAGTGCCTACAATGAGCAGTTCTTC. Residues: CASSVGGGSAYNEQFF.

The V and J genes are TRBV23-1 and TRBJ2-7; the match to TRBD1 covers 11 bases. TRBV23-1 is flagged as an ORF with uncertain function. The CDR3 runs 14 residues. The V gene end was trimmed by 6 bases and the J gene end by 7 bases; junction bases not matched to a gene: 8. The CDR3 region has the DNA TGCGCCAGCAGCCCGGACAGGGGGCGCCGGGAGCAGTACTTC. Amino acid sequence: CASSPDRGRREQYF.

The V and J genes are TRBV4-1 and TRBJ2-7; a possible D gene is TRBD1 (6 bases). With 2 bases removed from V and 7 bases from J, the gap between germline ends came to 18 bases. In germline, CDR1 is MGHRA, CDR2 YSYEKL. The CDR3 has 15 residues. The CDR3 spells CASSQQGPLVGEQYF. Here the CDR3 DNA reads TGCGCCAGCAGCCAACAGGGGCCGCTCGTGGGAGAGCAGTACTTC.